Listed here are 21 T cell receptor beta chains from one sample, sequenced in a study of glioma-infiltrating T cells. Using RNA template, CDR3s of TCR alpha and beta were amplified with iRepertoire arm-PCR. TCRdb re-called the multiplex PCR reads through MiXCR, storing one row per CDR3 protein. This table holds about 140,000 distinct CDR3 sequences, 35% to 50% found once. The source material was glioma tissue, nonneoplastic brain tissue, or PBMCs (not recorded which). Every receptor here comes from a human donor with low-grade glioma or glioblastoma, undergoing nonglioma brain surgery, or in good health (not recorded which).

The chain uses TRBV10-2 and TRBJ2-3, with D maybe TRBD2 (5 bases). Germline assignment: CDR1 WSHSY and CDR2 SAAADI. V was shortened by 0 bases and J by 8 bases, with 15 bases between the two germline ends. The CDR3 sequence is 15 residues long. CDR3 loop: CASSESPGFGGTQYF. The CDR3 DNA is TGCGCCAGCAGTGAGTCACCAGGATTTGGAGGTACGCAGTATTTT.

This clonotype is a singleton in its sample. This clone may be a read error of a much larger clone one base away. The chain uses TRBV20-1 and TRBJ2-3; 8 nucleotides match TRBD2. The CDR3 is 14 amino acids. Germline CDR1 and CDR2: DFQATT and SNEGSKA (reference sequence). The ends lost 5 bases at V and 2 bases at J; junction bases unmatched: 6. The CDR3 protein is CSAEQLAVTDTQYF. CDR3 coding DNA: TGCAGTGCTGAGCAACTAGCGGTCACAGATACGCAGTATTTT.

This clonotype has only a few counts. This chain joins TRBV7-2 and TRBJ2-5, with D tentatively TRBD1 (7 bases). The V end was cut by 1 base, the J end by 7 bases, with 16 bases between. Germline-derived CDR1 and CDR2 are SGHTA and FQGNSA. The CDR3 contains 15 residues. The CDR3, as DNA: TGTGCCAGCAGCTTAGGCGGCAGGGGGGAATCGACCCAGTACTTC. Its translation is CASSLGGRGESTQYF.

The J gene is TRBJ2-2, the V gene TRBV6-1, with no clear D. Germline V lookup: CDR1 MNHNS, CDR2 SASEGT. This CDR3 is 13 amino acids long. The V and J ends lost 5 bases and 6 bases respectively, with 10 bases between them. The CDR3 DNA sequence: TGTGCCAGCAGTACCATCGAGTCCGGGGAGCTGTTTTTT. This encodes CASSTIESGELFF.

A word on this clonotype: A read error may account for a junction end that differs from germline. The rearrangement joins TRBV7-2 to TRBJ2-1, with D perhaps TRBD1 or TRBD2 (5 bases each). The germline CDR1 and CDR2 sequences are SGHTA and FQGNSA. The CDR3 has 17 amino acids. CDR3: CASSVLSGTPSFNEQFF. CDR3 DNA sequence: TGTGCCAGCAGCGTGCTCTCCGGGACGCCCTCCTTCAATGAGCAGTTCTTC.

The V and J genes are TRBV6-1 and TRBJ1-1; 12 nucleotides match TRBD1. Germline CDR1 and CDR2: MNHNS and SASEGT. With 6 bases clipped from V and 1 base from J, the junction kept 6 bases outside the gene matches. This CDR3 spans 16 amino acids. CDR3 region: CASRGTGGEKNTEAFF. The CDR3 region has the DNA TGTGCCAGCAGGGGGACAGGGGGCGAGAAGAACACTGAAGCTTTCTTT.

The gene calls are TRBV6-1 and TRBJ2-3; TRBD2 agrees at 8 bases. The germline gives CDR1 MNHNS, CDR2 SASEGT. CDR3 length equals 15 residues. Trimming at V came to 6 bases and at J to 0 bases, leaving 5 bases not matched to a gene. CDR3 residues: CASSLSGGSTDTQYF. In nucleotides, the CDR3 is TGTGCCAGCAGCCTATCGGGGGGGAGCACAGATACGCAGTATTTT.

This chain links TRBV20-1 with TRBJ1-4; D is undetermined. Germline V gives CDR1 DFQATT, CDR2 SNEGSKA (reference sequence). This CDR3 is built from 14 residues. The V and J ends lost 2 bases and 4 bases respectively, with 11 bases between them. In nucleotides, the CDR3 is TGCAGTGCTAGAAGAGGAGGAAATAATGAAAAACTGTTTTTT. Translation gives CSARRGGNNEKLFF.

As to this clonotype: Sequence at one end of the junction differs from germline and may be a read error. This chain joins TRBV27 and TRBJ2-1; a weak D match, TRBD1 (5 bases). Germline CDR1 reads MNHEY; CDR2 reads SMNVEV (reference sequence). The CDR3 has 14 amino acids. CDR3 sequence: CASSLGEVDNKQFF. Here the CDR3 DNA reads TGTGCCAGCAGTTTAGGAGAGGTGGACAATAAGCAGTTCTTC.

This clonotype was counted a few times. This chain connects TRBV6-5 to TRBJ2-7; no clear D gene. This CDR3 has 13 amino acids. V lost 0 bases to trimming and J lost 3 bases, with 6 bases between them. Germline loops: CDR1 MNHEY, CDR2 SVGAGI. The CDR3 sequence is CASSYSAVYEQYF. The CDR3 DNA sequence: TGTGCCAGCAGTTACTCGGCAGTCTACGAGCAGTACTTC.

This chain uses TRBV28 with TRBJ2-5; D unclear. The CDR3 is made up of 14 amino acids. V was trimmed by 7 bases and J by 5 bases, leaving 17 bases between them. CDR1 and CDR2 from the germline V gene are MDHEN and SYDVKM. This CDR3 reads CASTEWMAAETQYF. CDR3 DNA: TGTGCCAGCACCGAATGGATGGCTGCCGAGACCCAGTACTTC.

J is TRBJ2-7 and V is TRBV20-1; possibly TRBD1 for D (5 bases). Germline CDR1 DFQATT, CDR2 SNEGSKA (reference sequence). The CDR3 is 12 residues long. The V end lost 3 bases, the J end lost 2 bases, and 8 bases lay between the germline ends. CDR3 coding DNA: TGCAGTGCTAGGGACACAGCCTACGAGCAGTACTTC. It specifies CSARDTAYEQYF.

This clonotype has a handful of counts. This chain uses TRBV28 with TRBJ1-2; D is unresolved. The CDR3 runs 13 residues. Germline V lookup: CDR1 MDHEN, CDR2 SYDVKM. Trimming removed 3 bases from V and 5 bases from J, with 10 bases in between. CDR3 sequence reads: CASSLASGYGYTF. DNA of the CDR3: TGTGCCAGCAGTTTGGCATCGGGTTATGGCTACACCTTC.

The chain has TRBV27 and TRBJ2-1; D gene ambiguous. CDR3 length: 15 residues. Germline lookup yields CDR1 MNHEY and CDR2 SMNVEV (reference sequence). Trimming pared 3 bases from V and 0 bases from J, leaving 9 bases between. Here the CDR3 reads CASSFSRSSYNEQFF. The CDR3 region has the DNA TGTGCCAGCAGTTTTTCCAGGAGCTCCTACAATGAGCAGTTCTTC.

The CDR3 sequence: CASSQGVAGGPGTDTQYF. CDR3 DNA: TGTGCCAGCAGCCAAGGGGTAGCGGGAGGGCCGGGCACAGATACGCAGTATTTT. The chain is built from TRBV4-2 and TRBJ2-3; 11 nucleotides align to TRBD2. Losses at the gene ends were 1 base for V and 1 base for J; bases not matched to a gene: 7. Germline V CDR1 and CDR2: LGHNA, YNFKEQ. This CDR3 is 18 amino acids long.

The genes are TRBV7-9 and TRBJ1-1; 7 bases are shared with TRBD1. The junction had 8 bases not matched to a gene; V was cut back by 2 bases and J by 2 bases. The CDR3 length is 16 residues. CDR1 is SEHNR, CDR2 FQNEAQ, per germline (reference sequence). The DNA of the CDR3 is TGTGCCAGCAGCTTAAGAGGGGGCGCAAGCAACACTGAAGCTTTCTTT. It codes for CASSLRGGASNTEAFF.

The chain joins TRBV7-2 to TRBJ1-2; no firm D call. V was cut by 0 bases and J by 7 bases, with 15 bases left in between. Germline assignment: CDR1 SGHTA and CDR2 FQGNSA. The CDR3 spans 15 residues. CDR3 amino acids: CASSLAPHGESGYTF. The CDR3 region has the DNA TGTGCCAGCAGCTTAGCGCCCCACGGGGAGTCTGGCTACACCTTC.

This clonotype was counted a few times. The genes are TRBV7-9 and TRBJ2-5; no clear D. Germline loops: CDR1 SEHNR, CDR2 FQNEAQ (reference sequence). The ends were cut back, 5 bases at V and 2 bases at J, with 12 bases in the middle. This CDR3 contains 14 residues. The chain's CDR3 is CASSPKASQETQYF. DNA for the CDR3: TGTGCCAGCAGCCCAAAGGCGAGTCAAGAGACCCAGTACTTC.

V usage is TRBV28 and J usage is TRBJ1-4; D is unresolved. This CDR3 comprises 12 residues. Trimming took 10 bases from V and 4 from J, leaving 10 bases between them. Germline CDR1 and CDR2: MDHEN and SYDVKM. CDR3 amino acids: CATHSNNEKLFF. The CDR3 DNA follows: TGTGCCACCCATTCGAATAATGAAAAACTGTTTTTT. The variable domain in full, completed from reference TRBV28 and TRBJ1-4, reads DVKVTQSSRYLVKRTGEKVFLECVQDMDHENMFWYRQDPGLGLRLIYFSYDVKMKEKGDIPEGYSVSREKKERFSLILESASTNQTSMYLCATHSNNEKLFFGSGTQLSVL.

On this clonotype: Given a much more abundant clone one base away, this may be a read error. The J gene is TRBJ1-5, the V gene TRBV6-5; D is ambiguous. CDR3 length equals 15 residues. Germline CDR1 reads MNHEY; CDR2 reads SVGAGI. The CDR3 DNA sequence: TGTGCCAGCAGTTTTATGACGGAGCTTAATCAGCCCCGGCATTTT. It yields the protein CASSFMTELNQPRHF.

J is TRBJ1-2 and V is TRBV14; the D is unclear. V was cut by 2 bases and J by 3 bases, with 10 bases left in between. CDR3 size: 14 residues. Germline CDR1 and CDR2: SGHDN and FVKESK. The CDR3 loop reads CASSQWQSDYGYTF. The CDR3 DNA reads TGTGCCAGCAGCCAATGGCAGTCGGACTATGGCTACACCTTC.